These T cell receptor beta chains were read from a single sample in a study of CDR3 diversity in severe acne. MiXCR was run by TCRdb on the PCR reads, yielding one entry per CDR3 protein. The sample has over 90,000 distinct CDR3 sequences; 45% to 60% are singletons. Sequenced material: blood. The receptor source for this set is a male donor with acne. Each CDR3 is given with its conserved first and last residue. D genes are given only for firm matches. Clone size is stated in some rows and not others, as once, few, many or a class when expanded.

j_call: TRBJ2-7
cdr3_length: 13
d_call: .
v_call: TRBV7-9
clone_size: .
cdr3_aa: CASTISPGNEQYF
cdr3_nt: TGTGCCAGTACTATTTCTCCGGGAAACGAGCAGTACTTC

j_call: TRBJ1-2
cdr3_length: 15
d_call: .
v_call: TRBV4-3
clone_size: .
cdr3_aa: CASSQVVQGSYGYTF
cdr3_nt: TGCGCCAGCAGCCAGGTGGTACAGGGTTCCTATGGCTACACCTTC

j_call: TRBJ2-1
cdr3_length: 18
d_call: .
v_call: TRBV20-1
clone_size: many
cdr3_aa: CSARSLPGQGSSYNEQFF
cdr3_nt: TGCAGTGCTAGATCACTCCCCGGACAAGGAAGCTCCTACAATGAGCAGTTCTTC

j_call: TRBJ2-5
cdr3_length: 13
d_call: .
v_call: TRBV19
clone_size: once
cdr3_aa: CASRGGSGETQYF
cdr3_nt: TGTGCCAGCAGAGGGGGGTCAGGAGAGACCCAGTACTTC

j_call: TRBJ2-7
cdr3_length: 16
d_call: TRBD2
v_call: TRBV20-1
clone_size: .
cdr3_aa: CSARPSSGRVSYEQYF
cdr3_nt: TGCAGTGCTAGACCTAGTAGCGGGAGAGTGTCCTACGAGCAGTACTTC

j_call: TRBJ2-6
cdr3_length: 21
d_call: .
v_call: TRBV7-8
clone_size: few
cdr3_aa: CASSLVISGSLLHSGANVLTF
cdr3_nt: TGTGCCAGCAGCTTAGTCATATCGGGGTCCCTCTTGCACTCTGGGGCCAACGTCCTGACTTTC

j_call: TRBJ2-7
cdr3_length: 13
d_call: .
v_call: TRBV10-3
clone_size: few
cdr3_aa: CATLQAGPYEQYF
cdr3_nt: TGTGCCACCCTGCAAGCAGGGCCCTACGAGCAGTACTTC

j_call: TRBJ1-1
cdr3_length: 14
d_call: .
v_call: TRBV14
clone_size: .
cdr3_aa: CASSPLLDSIEAFF
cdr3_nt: TGTGCCAGCAGCCCGCTACTGGACAGTATAGAAGCTTTCTTT

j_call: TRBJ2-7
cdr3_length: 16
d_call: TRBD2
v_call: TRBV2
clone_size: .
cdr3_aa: CASSAFGTSGPYEQYF
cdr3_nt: TGTGCCAGCAGTGCTTTCGGGACTAGCGGCCCCTACGAGCAGTACTTC

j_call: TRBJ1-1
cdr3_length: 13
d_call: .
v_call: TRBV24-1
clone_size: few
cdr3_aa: CATRDSLNTEAFF
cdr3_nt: TGTGCCACCAGGGACAGCCTGAACACTGAAGCTTTCTTT

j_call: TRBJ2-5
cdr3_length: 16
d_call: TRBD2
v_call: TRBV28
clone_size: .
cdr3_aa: CASSSLGLAGDETQYF
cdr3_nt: TGTGCCAGCAGTTCACTGGGACTAGCGGGAGACGAGACCCAGTACTTC

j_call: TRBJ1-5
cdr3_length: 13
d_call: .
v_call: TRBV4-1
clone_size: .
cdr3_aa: CASSQAGGQPQHF
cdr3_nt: TGCGCCAGCAGCCAAGCTGGGGGACAGCCCCAGCATTTT

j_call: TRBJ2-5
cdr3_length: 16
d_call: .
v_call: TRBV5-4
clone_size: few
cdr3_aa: CASSFFYGTVQETQYF
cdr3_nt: TGTGCCAGCAGCTTCTTCTACGGGACGGTACAAGAGACCCAGTACTTC

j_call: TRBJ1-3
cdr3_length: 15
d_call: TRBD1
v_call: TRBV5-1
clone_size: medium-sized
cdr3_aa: CASSSSTGSGNTIYF
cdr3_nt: TGCGCCAGCAGCTCTTCGACAGGGAGCGGAAACACCATATATTTT

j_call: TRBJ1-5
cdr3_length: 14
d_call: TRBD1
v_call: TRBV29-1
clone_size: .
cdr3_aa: CSVGDSYSNQPQHF
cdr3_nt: TGCAGCGTGGGGGACAGTTATAGCAATCAGCCCCAGCATTTT

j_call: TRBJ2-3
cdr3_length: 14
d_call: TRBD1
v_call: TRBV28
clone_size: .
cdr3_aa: CASKQGASIDTQYF
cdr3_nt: TGCGCCAGCAAGCAGGGGGCTAGCATAGATACGCAGTATTTT

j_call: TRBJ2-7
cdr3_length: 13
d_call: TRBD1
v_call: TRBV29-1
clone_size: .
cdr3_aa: CSVVRDRVYEQYF
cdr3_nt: TGCAGCGTGGTCCGGGACAGGGTATACGAGCAGTACTTC

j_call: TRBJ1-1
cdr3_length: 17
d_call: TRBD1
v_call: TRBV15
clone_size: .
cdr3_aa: CATSRDTGDRGDTEAFF
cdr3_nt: TGTGCCACCAGCAGAGATACTGGCGACAGGGGTGATACTGAAGCTTTCTTT

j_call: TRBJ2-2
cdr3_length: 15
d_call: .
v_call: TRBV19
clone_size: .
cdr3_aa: CASSMARGNTGELFF
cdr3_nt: TGTGCCAGTAGTATGGCACGAGGGAACACCGGGGAGCTGTTTTTT

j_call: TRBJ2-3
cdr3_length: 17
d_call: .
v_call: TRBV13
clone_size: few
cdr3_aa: CASSRGLIHGGTDTQYF
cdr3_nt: TGTGCCAGCAGCCGAGGACTCATTCACGGGGGCACAGATACGCAGTATTTT

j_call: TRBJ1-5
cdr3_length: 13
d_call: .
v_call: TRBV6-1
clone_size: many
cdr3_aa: CASTLVGNQPQHF
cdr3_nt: TGTGCCAGCACTCTGGTTGGCAATCAGCCCCAGCATTTT

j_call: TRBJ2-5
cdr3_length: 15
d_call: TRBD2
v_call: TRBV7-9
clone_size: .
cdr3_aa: CASSLEAGGGETQYF
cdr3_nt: TGTGCCAGCAGCTTAGAGGCGGGAGGTGGAGAGACCCAGTACTTC

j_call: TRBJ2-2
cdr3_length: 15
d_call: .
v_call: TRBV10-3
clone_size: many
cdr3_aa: CAISESGAGTGELFF
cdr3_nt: TGTGCCATCAGTGAGTCGGGGGCAGGCACCGGGGAGCTGTTTTTT

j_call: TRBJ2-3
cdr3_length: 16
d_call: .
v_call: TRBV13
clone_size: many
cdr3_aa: CASSLRWSPSKDTQYF
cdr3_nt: TGTGCCAGCAGCTTAAGGTGGTCCCCGTCTAAGGATACGCAGTATTTT

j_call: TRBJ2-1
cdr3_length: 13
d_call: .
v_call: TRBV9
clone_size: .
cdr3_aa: CASSVGNMGEQFF
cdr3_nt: TGTGCCAGCAGCGTAGGCAATATGGGGGAGCAGTTCTTC

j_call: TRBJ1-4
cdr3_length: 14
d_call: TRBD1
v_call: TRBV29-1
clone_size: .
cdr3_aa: CSVETDRVNEKLFF
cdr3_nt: TGCAGCGTTGAAACGGACAGGGTTAATGAAAAACTGTTTTTT

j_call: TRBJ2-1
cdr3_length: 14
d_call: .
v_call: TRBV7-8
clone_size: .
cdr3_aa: CASSPRVQDNEQFF
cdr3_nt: TGCGCCAGCAGCCCCCGTGTGCAGGACAATGAGCAGTTCTTC

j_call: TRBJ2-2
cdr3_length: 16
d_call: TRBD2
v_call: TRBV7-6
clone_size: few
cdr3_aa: CASSTGLAEVFGELFF
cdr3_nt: TGTGCCAGCAGCACCGGACTAGCGGAGGTCTTCGGGGAGCTGTTTTTT

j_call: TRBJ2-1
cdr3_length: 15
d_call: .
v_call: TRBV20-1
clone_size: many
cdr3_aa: CSASRTRSSYNEQFF
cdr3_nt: TGCAGTGCTTCAAGGACGAGGAGCTCCTACAATGAGCAGTTCTTC

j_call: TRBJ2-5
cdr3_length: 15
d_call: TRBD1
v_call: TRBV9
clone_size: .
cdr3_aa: CASSDPGQGTETQYF
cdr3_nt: TGTGCCAGCAGCGACCCCGGACAGGGGACGGAGACCCAGTACTTC

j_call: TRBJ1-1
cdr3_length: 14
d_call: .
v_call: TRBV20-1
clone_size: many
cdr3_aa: CSARRELARAEAFF
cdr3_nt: TGCAGTGCTAGAAGGGAGCTAGCGAGGGCTGAAGCTTTCTTT

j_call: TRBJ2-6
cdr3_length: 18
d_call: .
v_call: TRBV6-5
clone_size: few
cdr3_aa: CASSSPPPAGSGANVLTF
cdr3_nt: TGTGCCAGCAGTTCCCCTCCCCCGGCAGGGTCTGGGGCCAACGTCCTGACTTTC

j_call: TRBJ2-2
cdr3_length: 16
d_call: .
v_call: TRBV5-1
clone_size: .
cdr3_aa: CASSFERTDRTGELFF
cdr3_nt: TGCGCCAGCAGCTTCGAGAGGACCGACCGAACGGGGGAGCTGTTTTTT

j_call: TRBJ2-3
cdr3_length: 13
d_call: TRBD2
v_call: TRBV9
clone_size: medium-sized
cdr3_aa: CASRSGTHDTQYF
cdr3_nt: TGTGCCAGCAGGAGCGGGACGCACGATACGCAGTATTTT

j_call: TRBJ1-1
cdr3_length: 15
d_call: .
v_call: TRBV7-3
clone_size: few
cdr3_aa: CASSLTGDTYTVAFF
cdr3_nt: TGTGCCAGCAGCTTAACGGGGGATACTTACACCGTAGCTTTCTTT

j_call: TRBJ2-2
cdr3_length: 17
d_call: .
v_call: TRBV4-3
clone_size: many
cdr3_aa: CASSQEGKGFRTGELFF
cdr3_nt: TGCGCCAGCAGCCAAGAGGGCAAGGGGTTCCGCACCGGGGAGCTGTTTTTT

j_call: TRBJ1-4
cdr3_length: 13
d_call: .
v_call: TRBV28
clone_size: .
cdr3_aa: CASRPGVGEKLFF
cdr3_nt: TGTGCCAGCAGGCCCGGGGTTGGTGAAAAACTGTTTTTT

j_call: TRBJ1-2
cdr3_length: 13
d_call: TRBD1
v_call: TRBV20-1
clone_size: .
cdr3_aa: CSAIPGGHYGYTF
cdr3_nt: TGCAGTGCCATCCCAGGGGGCCACTATGGCTACACCTTC

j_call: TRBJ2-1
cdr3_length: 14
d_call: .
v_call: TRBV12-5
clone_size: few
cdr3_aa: CASGLVGRVFEQFF
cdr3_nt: TGTGCTAGTGGTTTGGTAGGTCGGGTGTTTGAGCAGTTCTTC

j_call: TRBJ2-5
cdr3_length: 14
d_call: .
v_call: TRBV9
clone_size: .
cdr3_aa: CASSGGRGLETQYF
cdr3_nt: TGTGCCAGCAGCGGGGGACGCGGATTAGAGACCCAGTACTTC

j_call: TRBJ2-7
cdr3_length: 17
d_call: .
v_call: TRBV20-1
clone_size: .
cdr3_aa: CSARDGMTAPTIYEQYF
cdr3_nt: TGCAGTGCTAGAGATGGGATGACAGCGCCAACCATCTACGAGCAGTACTTC

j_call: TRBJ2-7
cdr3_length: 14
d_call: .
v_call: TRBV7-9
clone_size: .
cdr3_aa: CASSLAQGPHEQYF
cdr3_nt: TGTGCCAGCAGCTTAGCACAGGGACCCCACGAGCAGTACTTC

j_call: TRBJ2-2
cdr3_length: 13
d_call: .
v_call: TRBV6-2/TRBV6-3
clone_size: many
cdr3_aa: CASSHRDTGELFF
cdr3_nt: TGTGCCAGCAGTCACAGGGACACCGGGGAGCTGTTTTTT

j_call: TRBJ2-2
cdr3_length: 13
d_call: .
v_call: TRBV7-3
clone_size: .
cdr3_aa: CASSLPWAGELFF
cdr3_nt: TGTGCCAGCAGCCTTCCATGGGCCGGGGAGCTGTTTTTT

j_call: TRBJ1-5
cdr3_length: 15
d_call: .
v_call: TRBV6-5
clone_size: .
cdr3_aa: CASSLMEGPAQPQHF
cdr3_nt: TGTGCCAGCAGCTTGATGGAAGGCCCAGCTCAGCCCCAGCATTTT

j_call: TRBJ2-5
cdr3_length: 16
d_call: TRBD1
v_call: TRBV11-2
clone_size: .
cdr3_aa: CASSQRTGQLRETQYF
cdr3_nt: TGTGCCAGCAGCCAAAGGACAGGGCAGCTTCGAGAGACCCAGTACTTC

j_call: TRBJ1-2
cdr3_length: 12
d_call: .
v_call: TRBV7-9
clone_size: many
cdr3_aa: CASSQQGYGYTF
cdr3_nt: TGTGCCAGCAGTCAACAGGGATACGGCTACACCTTC

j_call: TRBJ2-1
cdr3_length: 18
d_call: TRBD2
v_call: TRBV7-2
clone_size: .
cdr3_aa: CASSLPFTTSGRKYEQFF
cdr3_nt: TGTGCCAGCAGCTTACCCTTCACGACTAGCGGGAGGAAGTATGAGCAGTTCTTC

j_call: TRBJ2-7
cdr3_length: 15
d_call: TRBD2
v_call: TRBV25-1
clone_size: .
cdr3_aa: CASSPPGTSSYEQYF
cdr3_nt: TGTGCCAGCAGCCCACCCGGGACTAGTTCCTACGAGCAGTACTTC